This T cell receptor beta chain was sequenced for a study of blood T cell repertoires in COVID-19. Study as a whole: Acute and convalescent COVID-19 specimens originated in the United States, Italy and Spain. T cells, B-cell-depleted T cells, or PBMCs supplied cDNA or gDNA.

In the original workflow: Reference gene primer amplification in the assay estimated nucleated cell counts. Method: immunoSEQ multiplex PCR; TCRdb's copy keeps in-frame clones and lacks some. That table supplies the V and J calls and clone size; D and trimming were determined from the DNA. The sample has 200,000 to 250,000 clones; roughly 90% are singletons. Recruited during active infection, patients (from Seattle) were subsequently followed longitudinally. This CDR3 comprises 16 residues. Trimming took off 0 bases at V and 4 bases at J, with 13 bases between the two ends. The specimen sequenced was peripheral blood. The sequence came from a man aged 60 to 75 with COVID-19, enrolled during active disease. The chain is built from TRBV23-1 and TRBJ2-1, with no clear D. TRBV23-1 is designated an ORF whose function remains uncertain. CDR3 sequence: CASSQSLPRRYNEQFF. The CDR3 DNA sequence: TGCGCCAGCAGTCAATCGCTGCCCCGGCGGTACAATGAGCAGTTCTTC.